Given below is one TCR beta chain in context. Its antigen remains unidentified. TCR beta libraries carry UMIs added by 5'RACE template switching. TCRdb reprocessed the 5' RACE reads, with one entry per CDR3 protein and no DNA. The sample includes about 460,000 distinct CDR3 sequences. The data are from a study of T cells expressing NK-cell markers. Study-wide background: Cells sorted as CD3+CD56+NKG2C+, CD3+CD56+NKG2C- and CD3+CD56-NKG2C+ T cells supplied the TCR beta repertoires. Whole-study results and caveats: Dominant NKG2C+ clonotypes in roughly 6 donors made up roughly 1.0-7.0% of CD8+ T cells. These clonotypes additionally ranked first within the CD3+CD56-NKG2C+ fraction of several donors.

Germline V lookup: CDR1 LGHDT, CDR2 YNNKEL (reference sequence). CDR3 length: 16 residues. The chain carries TRBV3-1 and TRBJ2-1; as DNA is missing, the TRBD2 call by TCRdb cannot be tested. This sequence was found in a woman aged 45-59 years in good health. The sample was blood T cells: a sorted CD56 or NKG2C T cell subset, CD4+ or CD8+ T cells, or bulk PBMC T cells (not recorded which). The CDR3 region is CASTQGPGGAGNEQFF.